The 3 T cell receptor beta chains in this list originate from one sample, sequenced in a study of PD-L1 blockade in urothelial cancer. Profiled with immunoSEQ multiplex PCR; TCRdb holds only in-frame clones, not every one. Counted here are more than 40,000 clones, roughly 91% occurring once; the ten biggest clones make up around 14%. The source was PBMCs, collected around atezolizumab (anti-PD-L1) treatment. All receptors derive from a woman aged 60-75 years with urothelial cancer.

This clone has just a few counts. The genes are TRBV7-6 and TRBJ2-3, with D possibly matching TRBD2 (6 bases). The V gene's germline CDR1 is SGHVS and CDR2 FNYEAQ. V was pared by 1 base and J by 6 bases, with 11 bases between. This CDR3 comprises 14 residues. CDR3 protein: CASSLVRDWDTQYF. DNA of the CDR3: TGTGCCAGCAGCTTAGTTCGGGACTGGGATACGCAGTATTTT. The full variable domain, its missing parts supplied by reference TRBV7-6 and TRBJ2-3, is GAGVSQSPRYKVTKRGQDVALRCDPISGHVSLYWYRQALGQGPEFLTYFNYEAQQDKSGLPNDRFSAERPEGSISTLTIQRTEQRDSAMYRCASSLVRDWDTQYFGPGTRLTVL.

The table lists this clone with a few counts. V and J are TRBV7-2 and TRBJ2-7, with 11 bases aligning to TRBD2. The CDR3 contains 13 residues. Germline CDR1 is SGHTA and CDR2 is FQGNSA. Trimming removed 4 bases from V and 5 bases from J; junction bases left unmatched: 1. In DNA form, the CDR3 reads TGTGCCAGCAGCTCGGGACTAGCGGACGAGCAGTACTTC. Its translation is CASSSGLADEQYF.

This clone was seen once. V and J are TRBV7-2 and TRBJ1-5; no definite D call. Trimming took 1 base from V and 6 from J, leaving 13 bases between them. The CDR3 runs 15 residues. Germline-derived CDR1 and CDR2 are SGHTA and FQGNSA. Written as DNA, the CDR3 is TGTGCCAGCAGCTTAGAGGGTCTGGCGGGTCAGCCCCAGCATTTT. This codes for CASSLEGLAGQPQHF.